This T cell receptor beta chain appears in the sequencing data of a study of blood T cell repertoires in COVID-19. Generated by immunoSEQ multiplex PCR, the TCRdb table keeps only in-frame clones and is missing some. This repertoire shows over 200,000 clones, nearly 90% found once; its top ten account for about 16%. CDR3 length: 15 residues. Germline-derived CDR1 and CDR2 are SGHAT and FQDESV (reference sequence). Trimming pared 5 bases from V and 4 bases from J, leaving 17 bases between. Those who participated ranged in age from 18 to 89 years and resided in approximately 26 US areas. The receptor was isolated from a man aged 30 to 45 who had been exposed to COVID-19. Specimen: PBMCs or T cells enriched from blood (not recorded which). V and J are TRBV11-1 and TRBJ1-1; D gene uncertain. This CDR3 reads CASSPRGGGVTEAFF. The CDR3 bases are TGTGCCAGCAGCCCCCGGGGAGGTGGGGTCACTGAAGCTTTCTTT.